This record concerns one T cell receptor (beta chain) sequence. The target antigen is unknown. With 60 Vbeta and 13 Jbeta primers, the PCR was carried out. Some clones are missing from TCRdb's copy, which holds only in-frame ones; the method was immunoSEQ multiplex PCR. The data show roughly 100,000 clones, about 70% seen once. Germline loops: CDR1 SGHTA, CDR2 FQGNSA. Trimming shortened V by 1 base and J by 11 bases, and 17 bases separated the two germline ends. The CDR3 contains 14 residues. This record belongs to a study of cytomegalovirus exposure and HLA in healthy donors. Turning to the study itself: Falling in the Caucasian-associated ancestry cluster were 80% to 90% of approximately 400 genotyped donors.

Study outcomes and limitations: An analysis done earlier found most TCR beta V segments productive about 87% or about 30% of the time.

This chain links TRBV7-2 with TRBJ1-1; the D is unclear. The clonotype was recovered from a woman in her forties or fifties in good health and CMV-seropositive. Sequenced: PBMCs. For the CDR3, the DNA is TGTGCCAGCAGCTTAGGACCGGGAGAACCTTTGGCTTTCTTT. It translates to CASSLGPGEPLAFF.